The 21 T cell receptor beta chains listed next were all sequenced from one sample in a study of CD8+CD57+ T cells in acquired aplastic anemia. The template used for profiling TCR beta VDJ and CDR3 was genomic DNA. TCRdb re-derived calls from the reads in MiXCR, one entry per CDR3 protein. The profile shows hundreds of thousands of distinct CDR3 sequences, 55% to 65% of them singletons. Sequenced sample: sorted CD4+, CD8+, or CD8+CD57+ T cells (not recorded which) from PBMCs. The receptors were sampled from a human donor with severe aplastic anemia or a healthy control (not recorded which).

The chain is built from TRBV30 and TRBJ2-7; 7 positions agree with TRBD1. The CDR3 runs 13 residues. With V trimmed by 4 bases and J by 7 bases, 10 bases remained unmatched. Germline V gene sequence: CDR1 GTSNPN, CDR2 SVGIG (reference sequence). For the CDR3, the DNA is TGTGCCTGGATGGCTGAGGGGGCGTGGGAGCAGTACTTC. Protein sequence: CAWMAEGAWEQYF.

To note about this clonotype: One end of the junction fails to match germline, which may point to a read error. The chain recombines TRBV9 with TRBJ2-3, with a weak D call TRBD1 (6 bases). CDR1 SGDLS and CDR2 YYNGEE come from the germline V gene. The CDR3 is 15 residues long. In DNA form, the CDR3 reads TGTGCCAGCAGCGTAGTTAGGACAGACACAGATACTCAGTATTTT. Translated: CASSVVRTDTDTQYF.

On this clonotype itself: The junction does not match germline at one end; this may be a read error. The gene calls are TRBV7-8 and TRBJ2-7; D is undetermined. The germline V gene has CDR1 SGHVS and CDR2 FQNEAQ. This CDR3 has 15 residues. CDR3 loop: CASSSTVRASYEQCF. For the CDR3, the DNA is TGTGCCAGCAGCTCTACCGTAAGGGCTTCCTACGAGCAGTGCTTC. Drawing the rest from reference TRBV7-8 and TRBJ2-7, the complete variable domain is GAGVSQSPRYKVAKRGQDVALRCDPISGHVSLFWYQQALGQGPEFLTYFQNEAQLDKSGLPSDRFFAERPEGSVSTLKIQRTQQEDSAVYLCASSSTVRASYEQCFGPGTRLTVT.

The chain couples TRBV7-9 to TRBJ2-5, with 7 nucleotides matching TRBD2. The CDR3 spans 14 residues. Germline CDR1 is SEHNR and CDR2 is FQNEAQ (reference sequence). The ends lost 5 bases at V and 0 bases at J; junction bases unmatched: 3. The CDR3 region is CASSLTSDQETQYF. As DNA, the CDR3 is TGTGCCAGCAGCCTAACTAGCGACCAAGAGACCCAGTACTTC.

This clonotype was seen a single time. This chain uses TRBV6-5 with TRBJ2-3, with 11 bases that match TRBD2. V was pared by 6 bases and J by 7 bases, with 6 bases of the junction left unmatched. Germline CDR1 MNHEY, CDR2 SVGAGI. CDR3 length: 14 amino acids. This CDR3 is CASRLAGGPNTQYF. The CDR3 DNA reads TGTGCCAGCAGGTTAGCGGGGGGGCCGAATACGCAGTATTTT.

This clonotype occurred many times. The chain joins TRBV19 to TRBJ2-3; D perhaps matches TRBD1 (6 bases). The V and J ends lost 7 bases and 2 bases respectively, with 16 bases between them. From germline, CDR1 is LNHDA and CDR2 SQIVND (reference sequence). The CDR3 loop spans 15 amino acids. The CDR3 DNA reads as TGTGCCAGTACGTGGGGGACAAATCCCACAGATACGCAGTATTTT. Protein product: CASTWGTNPTDTQYF.

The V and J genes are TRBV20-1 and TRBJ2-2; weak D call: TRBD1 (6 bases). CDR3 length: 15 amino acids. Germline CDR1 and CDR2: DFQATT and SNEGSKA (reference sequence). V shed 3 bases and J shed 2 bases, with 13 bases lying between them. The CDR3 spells CSASDDRYNTGELFF. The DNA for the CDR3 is TGCAGTGCTAGTGACGACAGGTACAACACCGGGGAGCTGTTTTTT.

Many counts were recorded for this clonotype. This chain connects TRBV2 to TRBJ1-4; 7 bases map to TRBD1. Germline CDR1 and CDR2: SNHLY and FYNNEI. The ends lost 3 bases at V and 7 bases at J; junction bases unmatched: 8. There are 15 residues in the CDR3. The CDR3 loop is CASSDDIPGGEKLFF. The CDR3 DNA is TGTGCCAGCAGTGACGACATCCCAGGGGGTGAAAAACTGTTTTTT.

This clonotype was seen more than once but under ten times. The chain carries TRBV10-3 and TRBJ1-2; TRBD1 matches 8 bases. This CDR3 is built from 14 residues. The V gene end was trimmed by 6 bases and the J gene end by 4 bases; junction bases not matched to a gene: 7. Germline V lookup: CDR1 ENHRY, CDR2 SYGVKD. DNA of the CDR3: TGTGCCATCAGCCCGGGACAGGACTTCTATGGCTACACCTTC. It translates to CAISPGQDFYGYTF.

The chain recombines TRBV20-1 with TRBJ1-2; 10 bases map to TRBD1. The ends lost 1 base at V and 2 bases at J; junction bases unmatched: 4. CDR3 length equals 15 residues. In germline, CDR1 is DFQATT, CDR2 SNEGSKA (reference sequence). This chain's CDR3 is CSARVGQGENYGYTF. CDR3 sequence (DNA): TGCAGTGCTAGAGTCGGACAGGGGGAGAACTATGGCTACACCTTC.

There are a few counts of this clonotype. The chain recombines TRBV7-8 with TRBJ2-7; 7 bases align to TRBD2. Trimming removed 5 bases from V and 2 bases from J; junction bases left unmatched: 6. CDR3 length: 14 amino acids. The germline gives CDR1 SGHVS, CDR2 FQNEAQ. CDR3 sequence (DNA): TGTGCCAGCAGCCCGAGCGGGAAACCCTACGAGCAGTACTTC. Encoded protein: CASSPSGKPYEQYF.

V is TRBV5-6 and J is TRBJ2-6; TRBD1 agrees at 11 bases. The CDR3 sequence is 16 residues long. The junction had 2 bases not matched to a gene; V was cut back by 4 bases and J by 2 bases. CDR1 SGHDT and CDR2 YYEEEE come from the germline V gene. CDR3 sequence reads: CASSGGQGAGANVLTF. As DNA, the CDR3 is TGTGCCAGCAGCGGGGGACAGGGGGCTGGGGCCAACGTCCTGACTTTC.

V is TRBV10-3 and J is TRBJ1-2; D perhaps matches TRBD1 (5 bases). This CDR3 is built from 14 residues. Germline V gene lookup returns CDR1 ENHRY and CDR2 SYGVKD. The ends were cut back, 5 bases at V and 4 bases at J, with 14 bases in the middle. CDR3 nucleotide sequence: TGTGCCATCAGTCCCCCCTCTGGGGCCTATGGCTACACCTTC. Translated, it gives CAISPPSGAYGYTF.

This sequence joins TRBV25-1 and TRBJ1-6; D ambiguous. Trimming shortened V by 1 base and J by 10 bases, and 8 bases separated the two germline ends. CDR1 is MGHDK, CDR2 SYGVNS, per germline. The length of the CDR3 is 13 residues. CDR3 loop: CASSELAGSPLHF. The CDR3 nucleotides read TGTGCCAGCAGTGAATTGGCCGGATCACCCCTCCACTTT.

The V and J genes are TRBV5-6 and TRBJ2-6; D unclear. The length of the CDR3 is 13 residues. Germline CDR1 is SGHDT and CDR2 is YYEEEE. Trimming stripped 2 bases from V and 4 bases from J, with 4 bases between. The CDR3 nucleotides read TGTGCCAGCAGCTTCTCCGGGGCCAACGTCCTGACTTTC. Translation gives CASSFSGANVLTF.

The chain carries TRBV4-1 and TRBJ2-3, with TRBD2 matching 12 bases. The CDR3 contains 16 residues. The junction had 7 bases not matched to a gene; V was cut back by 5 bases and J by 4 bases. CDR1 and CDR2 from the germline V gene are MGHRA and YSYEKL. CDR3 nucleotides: TGCGCCAGCAGCTCTCTAGCGGGGGGGCGCCCAGATACGCAGTATTTT. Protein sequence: CASSSLAGGRPDTQYF.

The CDR3 protein is CASSLQIGATNEKLFF. Written as DNA, the CDR3 is TGCGCCAGCAGCTTGCAAATCGGGGCAACTAATGAAAAACTGTTTTTT. The chain is built from TRBV5-1 and TRBJ1-4; no clear D gene. Germline CDR1 SGHRS, CDR2 YFSETQ. The CDR3 contains 16 residues. V was trimmed by 1 base and J by 0 bases, leaving 10 bases between them.

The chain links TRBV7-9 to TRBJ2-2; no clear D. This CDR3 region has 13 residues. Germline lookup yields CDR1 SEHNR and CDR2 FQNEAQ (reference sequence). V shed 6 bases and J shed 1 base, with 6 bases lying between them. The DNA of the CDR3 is TGTGCCAGCAGTTTTAAGAACACCGGGGAGCTGTTTTTT. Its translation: CASSFKNTGELFF.

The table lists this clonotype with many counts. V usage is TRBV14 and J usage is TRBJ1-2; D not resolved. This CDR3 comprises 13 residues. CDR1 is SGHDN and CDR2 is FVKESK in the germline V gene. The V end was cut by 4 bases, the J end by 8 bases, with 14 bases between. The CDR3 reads CASSLSGVGGYTF. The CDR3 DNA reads TGTGCCAGCAGCCTTTCTGGGGTAGGCGGCTACACCTTC.

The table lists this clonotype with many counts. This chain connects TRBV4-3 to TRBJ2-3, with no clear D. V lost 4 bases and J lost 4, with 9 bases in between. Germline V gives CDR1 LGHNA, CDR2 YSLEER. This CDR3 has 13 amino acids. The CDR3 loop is CASSRNLPDTQYF. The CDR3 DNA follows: TGCGCCAGCAGCCGTAACCTCCCAGATACGCAGTATTTT.

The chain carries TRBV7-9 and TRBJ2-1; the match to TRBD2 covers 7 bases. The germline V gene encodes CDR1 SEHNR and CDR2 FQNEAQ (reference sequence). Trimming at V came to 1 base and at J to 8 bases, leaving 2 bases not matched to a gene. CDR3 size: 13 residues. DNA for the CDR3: TGTGCCAGCAGCTTAGTACTAGCGCATGAGCAGTTCTTC. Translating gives CASSLVLAHEQFF.